Below are 16 T cell receptor beta chains sequenced from a single sample in a study of CD8+ T cells in alopecia areata. Extracted RNA was reverse transcribed, and the resulting cDNA served as sequencing template. TCRdb's copy holds only in-frame clones and misses some; the assay was immunoSEQ multiplex PCR. The sample carries about 180,000 clones, about 66% recorded once. The material sequenced was CD8+ T cells sorted from blood, taken at week 0. The receptor set was obtained from a human donor with alopecia areata.

V is TRBV5-1 and J is TRBJ2-1, with D maybe TRBD2 (6 bases). Between the trimmed V and J ends, which lost 3 bases and 2 bases, there was a span of 9 bases. This CDR3 spans 14 amino acids. CDR1 and CDR2 (germline): SGHRS, YFSETQ. The CDR3 protein is CASSSGGTYNEQFF. The CDR3 DNA sequence: TGCGCCAGCAGCTCCGGGGGAACCTACAATGAGCAGTTCTTC.

Details on this clone: The same CDR3 arises from other DNA sequences in this sample as well. The chain couples TRBV2 to TRBJ2-7, with D possibly called TRBD1 or TRBD2 (5 bases each). The CDR3 consists of 12 residues. Trimming removed 9 bases from V and 1 base from J, with 10 bases in between. Germline CDR1 is SNHLY and CDR2 is FYNNEI. The CDR3 DNA is TGTGCCAGTCGGGACCGGTCCTACGAGCAGTACTTC. It translates to CASRDRSYEQYF.

The rearrangement joins TRBV30 to TRBJ1-1; D gene uncertain. Germline V gives CDR1 GTSNPN, CDR2 SVGIG (reference sequence). Deletions cut 0 bases from V and 5 bases from J, with 7 bases between. The CDR3 extends over 12 amino acids. The DNA of the CDR3 is TGTGCCTGGAGTGTAAGGATAACTGAAGCTTTCTTT. Encoded protein: CAWSVRITEAFF. The full variable domain, rest sourced from reference TRBV30 and TRBJ1-1, is SQTIHQWPATLVQPVGSPLSLECTVEGTSNPNLYWYRQAAGRGLQLLFYSVGIGQISSEVPQNLSASRPQDRQFILSSKKLLLSDSGFYLCAWSVRITEAFFGQGTRLTVV.

The gene calls are TRBV29-1 and TRBJ2-7, with D unclear. Germline V gene lookup returns CDR1 SQVTM and CDR2 ANQGSEA. V dropped 4 bases and J dropped 0 bases, with 10 bases sitting between them. The CDR3 is 13 residues long. The CDR3 reads CSVVEAFSYEQYF. The CDR3 DNA reads as TGCAGCGTTGTCGAGGCGTTCTCCTACGAGCAGTACTTC.

This chain uses TRBV15 with TRBJ1-5; tentative D call: TRBD1 (6 bases). The CDR3 length is 15 residues. V lost 0 bases and J 6 bases, leaving 12 bases between the germline ends. Germline V gives CDR1 LNHNV, CDR2 YYDKDF (reference sequence). DNA of the CDR3: TGTGCCACCAGCAGAGATCGAGGGGGTGGTCAGCCCCAGCATTTT. Amino acids: CATSRDRGGGQPQHF.

The chain uses TRBV5-6 and TRBJ1-2; TRBD1 agrees at 7 bases. The CDR3 sequence is 13 residues long. Losses at the gene ends were 3 bases for V and 4 bases for J; bases not matched to a gene: 3. The germline V gene has CDR1 SGHDT and CDR2 YYEEEE. Here the CDR3 DNA reads TGTGCCAGCAGCTGGGGACAGACCTATGGCTACACCTTC. Translating it yields CASSWGQTYGYTF.

This clone was detected only once. The chain carries TRBV30 and TRBJ1-6, with D tentatively TRBD1 (5 bases). The V and J ends lost 2 bases and 0 bases respectively, with 11 bases between them. The CDR3 totals 16 residues. Germline CDR1 and CDR2: GTSNPN and SVGIG (reference sequence). CDR3 sequence reads: CAWSLLRGSYNSPLHF. The CDR3 coding sequence is TGTGCCTGGAGTCTCCTGAGGGGCTCCTATAATTCACCCCTCCACTTT.

DNA of the CDR3: TGTGCCAGTAGTATGTGGGATCGTTACAATGAGCAGTTCTTC. Protein sequence: CASSMWDRYNEQFF. The chain is built from TRBV19 and TRBJ2-1, with D uncertain. The CDR3 loop spans 14 amino acids. Germline values: CDR1 LNHDA, CDR2 SQIVND (reference sequence). Trimming removed 3 bases at V and 4 bases at J, with 10 bases between. The full variable domain, in which reference TRBV19 and TRBJ2-1 provide the parts outside the CDR3, is DGGITQSPKYLFRKEGQNVTLSCEQNLNHDAMYWYRQDPGQGLRLIYYSQIVNDFQKGDIAEGYSVSREKKESFPLTVTSAQKNPTAFYLCASSMWDRYNEQFFGPGTRLTVL.

This chain connects TRBV30 to TRBJ2-1, with no clear D. The CDR3 runs to 14 residues. The germline CDR1 and CDR2 sequences are GTSNPN and SVGIG (reference sequence). The V and J ends lost 4 bases and 0 bases respectively, with 10 bases between them. CDR3 region: CAWTRVSSYNEQFF. The CDR3 DNA follows: TGTGCCTGGACTAGAGTTAGCTCCTACAATGAGCAGTTCTTC.

The table lists this clone with a few counts. The V gene is TRBV7-9, the J gene TRBJ1-1; TRBD1 matches at 9 bases. Germline V gene data show CDR1 as SEHNR and CDR2 as FQNEAQ (reference sequence). This CDR3 region has 17 residues. The J segment lost 1 base and the V segment lost 7 bases, leaving 13 bases of the junction unmatched. CDR3 in amino acids: CASTHFGDREKNTEAFF. DNA for the CDR3: TGTGCCAGCACCCACTTCGGGGACAGGGAGAAGAACACTGAAGCTTTCTTT.

The chain joins TRBV6-5 to TRBJ2-7, with D tentatively TRBD2 (7 bases). Germline V CDR1 and CDR2: MNHEY, SVGAGI. Trimming cost V 2 bases and J 5 bases, with 16 bases left between them. The CDR3 consists of 15 residues. CDR3 loop: CASSYGRGAGDEQYF. The CDR3 DNA reads TGTGCCAGCAGTTACGGTCGGGGGGCTGGCGACGAGCAGTACTTC.

This clone was counted only a few times. V is TRBV5-1 and J is TRBJ1-2; D unclear. The CDR3 is 12 residues long. The germline V gene has CDR1 SGHRS and CDR2 YFSETQ. Trimming cost V 4 bases and J 5 bases, with 9 bases left between them. This CDR3 reads CASSGTDYGYTF. The CDR3, as DNA: TGCGCCAGCAGCGGTACAGATTATGGCTACACCTTC.

This clone was seen only a few times. J is TRBJ2-7 and V is TRBV19; D gene ambiguous. Per germline, CDR1 LNHDA and CDR2 SQIVND (reference sequence). V dropped 3 bases and J dropped 1 base, with 10 bases sitting between them. The CDR3 is made up of 14 amino acids. The CDR3 DNA is TGTGCCAGTAGTATGGCCCTAATGTCCTACGAGCAGTACTTC. Translation gives CASSMALMSYEQYF. Combining the CDR3 with reference TRBV19 and TRBJ2-7 gives the whole variable domain DGGITQSPKYLFRKEGQNVTLSCEQNLNHDAMYWYRQDPGQGLRLIYYSQIVNDFQKGDIAEGYSVSREKKESFPLTVTSAQKNPTAFYLCASSMALMSYEQYFGPGTRLTVT.

The rearrangement joins TRBV4-1 to TRBJ1-5; TRBD1 aligns across 9 bases. The CDR3 runs to 16 residues. Losses at the gene ends were 1 base for V and 6 bases for J; bases not matched to a gene: 7. Germline V lookup: CDR1 MGHRA, CDR2 YSYEKL. The CDR3 here is CASSQATGGKGQPQHF. CDR3 nucleotides: TGCGCCAGCAGCCAAGCGACAGGGGGAAAGGGTCAGCCCCAGCATTTT.

The chain couples TRBV13 to TRBJ2-7; the match to TRBD1 covers 7 bases. Germline V gene data show CDR1 as PRHDT and CDR2 as FYEKMQ (reference sequence). V shed 0 bases, J shed 3 bases, and the junction held 11 bases outside the gene matches. There are 17 residues in the CDR3. In nucleotides, the CDR3 is TGTGCCAGCAGCTTAGGCGCCCCGACAACAGGGGACTACGAGCAGTACTTC. This sequence encodes CASSLGAPTTGDYEQYF.

This chain joins TRBV4-1 and TRBJ2-4; D gene ambiguous. V was cut by 3 bases and J by 1 base, with 25 bases left in between. The CDR3 spans 20 residues. The germline V gene encodes CDR1 MGHRA and CDR2 YSYEKL. The CDR3 reads CASSHPVRNRSSEAKNIQYF. The DNA for the CDR3 is TGCGCCAGCAGCCACCCAGTTAGAAATCGTAGTAGTGAGGCCAAAAACATTCAGTACTTC.